The 25 T cell receptor beta chains given below trace back to one sample, sequenced in a study of T cells in Graves' hyperthyroidism and ophthalmopathy. Researchers took RNA transcripts and amplified the TCR beta CDR3 regions from them. The HTBI primer set drove a first-round RT-PCR of the TCR CDR3. TCRdb fed the multiplex PCR reads into MiXCR, producing one record per CDR3 protein. This table has hundreds of thousands of distinct CDR3 sequences, 46% appearing once. The sample taken for sequencing was peripheral blood or thyroid tissue (not recorded which). The receptor source for this set is a woman aged 18-29 years with Graves' hyperthyroidism.

This clonotype was counted between two and nine times. The rearrangement links TRBV7-2 to TRBJ2-7; 8 bases align to TRBD2. Germline V lookup: CDR1 SGHTA, CDR2 FQGNSA. The CDR3 totals 14 residues. J lost 2 bases, V lost 5 bases, and 5 bases had no gene match. The CDR3 region is CASSTSGTTYEQYF. For the CDR3, the DNA is TGTGCCAGCAGCACTAGCGGAACCACCTACGAGCAGTACTTC.

Concerning this clonotype itself: One junction end does not reproduce the germline sequence, and a read error may be involved. The gene calls are TRBV20-1 and TRBJ1-4; D is ambiguous. CDR1 and CDR2 (germline): DFQATT, SNEGSKA (reference sequence). The CDR3 is 12 residues long. CDR3 loop: CSARVASEKPFF. In DNA, the CDR3 is TGCAGTGCTAGAGTGGCGAGTGAAAAACCGTTTTTT.

The CDR3 nucleotides are TGTGCCAGCGCTCCACGCATGGGAAGGCAGCCCCAGCATTTT. Residues: CASAPRMGRQPQHF. This sequence joins TRBV10-3 and TRBJ1-5; D not resolved. CDR1 is ENHRY, CDR2 SYGVKD, per germline. CDR3 length equals 14 residues. Deletions cut 10 bases from V and 7 bases from J, with 20 bases between.

This chain links TRBV5-1 with TRBJ1-1; maybe TRBD1 (6 bases). This CDR3 is built from 15 residues. Trimming left V 0 bases short and J 1 base short, with 10 bases between. Germline assignment: CDR1 SGHRS and CDR2 YFSETQ. The CDR3 region has the DNA TGCGCCAGCAGCTTGGCGGGACAATCGAACACTGAAGCTTTCTTT. Translated: CASSLAGQSNTEAFF. Variable domain in full (rest from reference TRBV5-1 and TRBJ1-1): KAGVTQTPRYLIKTRGQQVTLSCSPISGHRSVSWYQQTPGQGLQFLFEYFSETQRNKGNFPGRFSGRQFSNSRSEMNVSTLELGDSALYLCASSLAGQSNTEAFFGQGTRLTVV.

This clonotype was found many times. The chain combines TRBV15 with TRBJ1-1; D unresolved. There are 14 residues in the CDR3. V shed 3 bases and J shed 1 base, with 9 bases lying between them. Germline V CDR1 and CDR2: LNHNV, YYDKDF (reference sequence). The DNA of the CDR3 is TGTGCCACCAGCAGTCCCCAGGCGAACACTGAAGCTTTCTTT. This sequence encodes CATSSPQANTEAFF.

This clonotype showed up just a few times. This sequence joins TRBV29-1 and TRBJ2-7; 13 nucleotides agree with TRBD2. J gave up 3 bases and V 1 base, and 3 bases lay outside the gene matches. The CDR3 covers 15 residues. Germline CDR1 SQVTM, CDR2 ANQGSEA. CDR3 protein: CSVEGRTSGSYEQYF. The CDR3 nucleotides read TGCAGCGTTGAAGGCCGGACTAGCGGGAGCTACGAGCAGTACTTC.

There are a few counts of this clonotype. The germline gene is not matched at one end of the junction; a read error may be the cause. V gene TRBV7-2 combines with J gene TRBJ1-2; 7 bases agree with TRBD1. The CDR3 runs to 13 residues. Germline loops: CDR1 SGHTA, CDR2 FQGNSA. The CDR3 is CASSSGTAFGYTF. The CDR3 bases are TGCGCCAGCAGCTCCGGGACAGCATTCGGCTACACCTTC.

In its sample, this clonotype was seen once. This chain uses TRBV2 with TRBJ2-2; D is undetermined. This CDR3 is 14 amino acids long. Trimming stripped 4 bases from V and 1 base from J, with 7 bases between. The germline V gene has CDR1 SNHLY and CDR2 FYNNEI. In nucleotides, the CDR3 is TGTGCCAGCAGTGCGGACGGGAACACCGGGGAGCTGTTTTTT. Residues: CASSADGNTGELFF.

This clonotype has ten or more counts. The chain links TRBV10-3 to TRBJ2-7; possible D gene TRBD2, 6 bases. The CDR3 extends over 14 amino acids. V lost 3 bases to trimming and J lost 7 bases, with 16 bases between them. CDR1 and CDR2 from the germline V gene are ENHRY and SYGVKD. CDR3 DNA sequence: TGTGCCATCAGTGATAGGGACGGGAGTAGGGAGCAGTACTTC. Residues: CAISDRDGSREQYF.

The chain links TRBV7-3 to TRBJ1-1; the D is unclear. Germline lookup yields CDR1 SGHTA and CDR2 FQGTGA. This CDR3 has 13 residues. V lost 0 bases and J lost 4, with 6 bases in between. Here the CDR3 reads CASSLTPGTEAFF. CDR3 DNA: TGTGCCAGCAGCTTAACCCCGGGCACTGAAGCTTTCTTT.

The chain uses TRBV25-1 and TRBJ1-1; D is possibly TRBD1 (6 bases). This CDR3 region has 15 residues. Germline V gene lookup returns CDR1 MGHDK and CDR2 SYGVNS. The V gene lost 8 bases and the J gene lost 0 bases, with 16 bases spanning the gap. The chain's CDR3 is CASVEGTSMNTEAFF. The CDR3, as DNA: TGTGCCAGCGTTGAAGGGACAAGCATGAACACTGAAGCTTTCTTT.

The rearrangement uses TRBV10-3 and TRBJ2-5; the D gene is possibly TRBD2 (6 bases). Germline V gene lookup returns CDR1 ENHRY and CDR2 SYGVKD. This CDR3 has 14 amino acids. Trimming removed 6 bases from V and 4 bases from J, with 15 bases in between. This chain's CDR3 is CAISDRERTETQYF. In DNA, the CDR3 is TGTGCCATCAGCGACCGGGAGAGAACAGAGACCCAGTACTTC.

A few counts support this clonotype. This chain connects TRBV7-9 to TRBJ1-5; 10 bases map to TRBD1. Germline V gene sequence: CDR1 SEHNR, CDR2 FQNEAQ (reference sequence). This CDR3 is 15 amino acids long. Trimming at V came to 4 bases and at J to 4 bases, leaving 4 bases not matched to a gene. CDR3 sequence: CASSSGTGDNQPQHF. DNA of the CDR3: TGTGCCAGCAGCTCGGGGACAGGGGATAATCAGCCCCAGCATTTT.

The chain is built from TRBV7-8 and TRBJ1-3; weak D call: TRBD1 (5 bases). CDR1 and CDR2 from the germline V gene are SGHVS and FQNEAQ. This CDR3 is built from 11 residues. The V end was cut by 5 bases, the J end by 10 bases, with 9 bases between. The CDR3 region has the DNA TGTGCCAGCAGCGCAGACAGAACCATATATTTT. As protein: CASSADRTIYF.

This clonotype was detected only a few times. The chain links TRBV7-9 to TRBJ2-7, with 7 positions matching TRBD1. V trimming: 3 bases; J trimming: 4 bases; junction bases outside the gene matches: 6. The CDR3 is made up of 14 amino acids. Per germline, CDR1 SEHNR and CDR2 FQNEAQ (reference sequence). The CDR3 DNA reads TGTGCCAGCAGCTTGGGGACAGACGTTTACGAGCAGTACTTC. It is translated as CASSLGTDVYEQYF.

The chain employs TRBV19 and TRBJ2-5; weak D call: TRBD2 (6 bases). V lost 5 bases, J lost 1 base, and 14 bases lay in between. This CDR3 spans 15 amino acids. In germline, CDR1 is LNHDA, CDR2 SQIVND (reference sequence). CDR3 region: CASSSGLGSQETQYF. CDR3 DNA sequence: TGTGCCAGTAGTTCAGGACTCGGGAGCCAAGAGACCCAGTACTTC.

In nucleotides, the CDR3 is TGTGCCACCAGCAGCCCGACAGTGAGCAATCAGCCCCAGCATTTT. It is translated as CATSSPTVSNQPQHF. The rearrangement uses TRBV15 and TRBJ1-5; D may be TRBD1 (5 bases). CDR1 is LNHNV and CDR2 is YYDKDF in the germline V gene (reference sequence). V was trimmed by 3 bases and J by 1 base, leaving 10 bases between them. The length of the CDR3 is 15 residues.

The CDR3 here is CASARGGNYEQYF. The CDR3 DNA is TGTGCCAGCGCCCGGGGGGGCAATTACGAGCAGTACTTC. J is TRBJ2-7 and V is TRBV6-5, with 8 bases lining up with TRBD2. Germline CDR1 MNHEY, CDR2 SVGAGI. The CDR3 runs to 13 residues. V dropped 8 bases and J dropped 4; count of bases not matched to a gene: 7.

The rearrangement joins TRBV7-8 to TRBJ1-6; TRBD1 might be the D (6 bases). The V end was cut by 2 bases, the J end by 7 bases, with 18 bases between. Germline CDR1 SGHVS, CDR2 FQNEAQ. CDR3 length: 17 residues. The CDR3 here is CASSLSGRGTSNSPLHF. In nucleotides, the CDR3 is TGTGCCAGCAGCTTATCCGGGAGGGGGACGTCGAATTCACCCCTCCACTTT.

The sample holds many counts of this clonotype. The V call is TRBV29-1, the J call TRBJ2-2; D is perhaps TRBD2 (5 bases). The V end lost 4 bases, the J end lost 5 bases, and 11 bases lay between the germline ends. This CDR3 spans 13 amino acids. In germline, CDR1 is SQVTM, CDR2 ANQGSEA. CDR3: CSVVEGETGELFF. DNA for the CDR3: TGCAGCGTTGTAGAGGGAGAGACCGGGGAGCTGTTTTTT.

J is TRBJ2-7 and V is TRBV5-6; 12 positions agree with TRBD2. This CDR3 is 15 amino acids long. Looked up from germline, CDR1 is SGHDT and CDR2 is YYEEEE. The V gene end was trimmed by 5 bases and the J gene end by 0 bases; junction bases not matched to a gene: 3. The CDR3 reads CASRVTSGSSYEQYF. The CDR3 region has the DNA TGTGCCAGCAGGGTGACTAGCGGGAGCTCCTACGAGCAGTACTTC.

The table lists this clonotype with many counts. V is TRBV29-1 and J is TRBJ1-4; TRBD1 is a possible D gene (5 bases). The V gene lost 3 bases and the J gene lost 3 bases, with 11 bases spanning the gap. The CDR3 has 14 amino acids. Germline lookup yields CDR1 SQVTM and CDR2 ANQGSEA. The CDR3 sequence: CSVDSRDPNEKLFF. The CDR3 DNA reads TGCAGCGTTGATAGCCGGGACCCTAATGAAAAACTGTTTTTT.

On this clonotype: A much more abundant neighbour one base away suggests this may be a read error. The gene calls are TRBV20-1 and TRBJ1-6; D perhaps matches TRBD1 (6 bases). This CDR3 contains 10 residues. Germline V gives CDR1 DFQATT, CDR2 SNEGSKA (reference sequence). The ends were cut back, 5 bases at V and 19 bases at J, with 15 bases in the middle. The CDR3 DNA is TGCAGTGCTGGGGATGACAGGTCACACTTT. Protein sequence: CSAGDDRSHF.

The V call is TRBV7-2, the J call TRBJ1-1; tentatively, D is TRBD1 (6 bases). This CDR3 contains 14 residues. Germline V gives CDR1 SGHTA, CDR2 FQGNSA. V lost 5 bases and J lost 0, with 10 bases in between. CDR3 DNA sequence: TGTGCCAGCAGCCCGGGACACGTGAACACTGAAGCTTTCTTT. This translates into CASSPGHVNTEAFF.

This clonotype was counted only a few times. This rearrangement joins TRBV25-1 to TRBJ1-2, with 10 bases lining up with TRBD1. Trimming removed 8 bases from V and 4 bases from J; junction bases left unmatched: 7. The CDR3 consists of 14 residues. Per the germline V gene, CDR1 is MGHDK and CDR2 is SYGVNS. The CDR3 DNA reads TGTGCCAGCTCACCGGGACAGGGGAGCTATGGCTACACCTTC. Translated, it gives CASSPGQGSYGYTF.